This passage covers 5 T cell receptor beta chains from one sample sequenced in a study of graft-versus-host responses after intestinal transplantation. Profiling relied on immunoSEQ multiplex PCR, and the TCRdb table lists in-frame clones only, not all of them. The sample has 7,600 or so clones, about 84% seen once; the top ten hold 10% to 13%. Graft samples were processed, releasing intraepithelial and lamina propria lymphocytes. The material was ileum tissue, obtained 120 to 130 days after transplant. The receptors here all came from a human patient who received an intestinal transplant, so some T cells may come from the graft donor.

The rearrangement joins TRBV7-2 to TRBJ1-5, with D possibly being TRBD1 (5 bases). Trimming removed 1 base from V and 7 bases from J, with 14 bases in between. The CDR3 is made up of 15 amino acids. Germline V gene sequence: CDR1 SGHTA, CDR2 FQGNSA. In nucleotides, the CDR3 is TGTGCCAGCAGCTTAGTCCCGGGGGGTTCCCAGCCCCAGCATTTT. Its protein is CASSLVPGGSQPQHF.

The chain joins TRBV6-1 to TRBJ1-5, with 7 bases fitting TRBD1. Germline-derived CDR1 and CDR2 are MNHNS and SASEGT. Unmatched junction bases numbered 7, after V lost 3 bases and J lost 2 bases. This CDR3 is 16 amino acids long. CDR3 protein: CASSDRQGDGNQPQHF. The DNA of the CDR3 is TGTGCCAGCAGTGATCGCCAGGGGGATGGCAATCAGCCCCAGCATTTT.

This clone has only one observation. The chain is built from TRBV27 and TRBJ1-5; 9 nucleotides align to TRBD1. V was pared by 2 bases and J by 7 bases, with 3 bases of the junction left unmatched. Germline assignment: CDR1 MNHEY and CDR2 SMNVEV (reference sequence). This CDR3 is built from 14 residues. The CDR3: CASSLAGQGQPQHF. The CDR3 DNA reads as TGTGCCAGCAGTTTAGCCGGACAGGGGCAGCCCCAGCATTTT.

The rearrangement uses TRBV7-9 and TRBJ1-1, with D uncertain. CDR3 length: 13 amino acids. Germline V CDR1 and CDR2: SEHNR, FQNEAQ (reference sequence). Trimming took 8 bases from V and 2 from J, leaving 12 bases between them. CDR3 protein: CASHRRGNTEAFF. Written as DNA, the CDR3 is TGTGCCAGCCATCGACGGGGAAACACTGAAGCTTTCTTT.

The table lists this clone with a few counts. The chain couples TRBV4-1 to TRBJ2-5; perhaps D is TRBD1 or TRBD2 (5 bases each). The V gene's germline CDR1 is MGHRA and CDR2 YSYEKL. Trimming removed 0 bases at V and 5 bases at J, with 13 bases between. This CDR3 is 15 amino acids long. DNA of the CDR3: TGCGCCAGCAGCCAAGATGGGGGACCCCGGGAGACCCAGTACTTC. It translates to CASSQDGGPRETQYF.